This T cell receptor (beta chain) appears in the sequencing data of a study of early T cells in non-severe SARS-CoV-2 infection (dated by TCRdb to 2020 to 2023). About the full investigation: Bulk RNA from unsorted whole blood was used for TCR sequencing, so alpha and beta chains could not be paired. What the research found in general, with its limitations: VDJdb matching was skewed toward anti-spike CD8 responses, so virus-specific expansions were likely underestimated and private and CD4 specificities were missed.

The CDR3, cysteine through phenylalanine, is 13 amino acids long. The kept DNA is CDR3 alone, 39 bases in frame from the first base. The germline V gene yields ENHRY for CDR1 and SYGVKD for CDR2. The V and J ends are trimmed by 3 bases and 3 bases, leaving 8 bases between them. Library method: 5' RACE. This sample was sequenced with a NextSeq 500. In the TCR library protocol, unique molecular identifiers were attached to individual cDNA molecules to correct for PCR bias and sequencing error. Both TCR alpha and beta chains were sequenced, and tight co-correlation was observed between alpha and beta sequence abundances in each sample. From the authors' description of their analysis: V gene, J gene and CDR3 annotation of TCR sequences was performed with Decombinator V4. TCRs were defined as expanded if a significant change between any two time points was detected under a Poisson model with p below 0.0001. TCR abundances were normalised to the total number of TCRs sequenced per sample and expressed as counts per million. TRAV1-2 paired with TRAJ12, TRAJ20 or TRAJ33 defined MAIT TCRs, while TRAV10 paired with TRAJ18 defined iNKT TCRs. VDJdb, accessed 1 November 2021, was searched for CMV, EBV and SARS-CoV-2 annotated TCRs, excluding TCRs annotated for multiple antigens. TCRdb reprocessing: public reads trimmed at Q25 with fastp, clones called with MiXCR, in-frame beta chains kept. Under each unique CDR3 protein, matching rows form one entry showing the most common genes and DNA. These V and J calls are TCRdb output, not the study's own analysis. Here the sample has tens of thousands of distinct CDR3 sequences; approximately 15% occur a single time. Of the sample, under 7.5% is held by the ten largest clones.

The study was a case-control design nested within a healthcare worker cohort in London, UK, with weekly nasopharyngeal swab PCR tests and blood sampling. Healthcare workers were recruited during the week of the UK lockdown, between 23 and 31 March 2020, and followed weekly for up to about 15 weeks. Points on this clonotype: No antigen is known for it. No base quality values were provided; no much bigger clone lies one nucleotide off.

In this chain, TRBV10-3 is recombined with TRBJ2-5; the D gene cannot be resolved reliably. The specimen was whole blood. The TCR was taken from an adult who was a healthcare worker with PCR-confirmed SARS-CoV-2 infection or an uninfected control (not recorded which). For the CDR3, the sequence is CAISDRGEETQYF. The DNA sequence is as follows: TGTGCCATCAGTGATCGAGGAGAAGAGACCCAGTACTTC.